This T cell receptor beta chain is from a study of cytomegalovirus exposure and HLA in healthy donors. Study-level findings and limits: Listed as cytomegalovirus-associated were 150 or so TCR beta chains. Apart from CMV serostatus, no immune exposure information was available.

Concerning this clone itself: Its antigen remains unidentified.

Primers included in the PCR were 60 Vbeta and 13 Jbeta primers. Some clones are missing from TCRdb's copy, which holds only in-frame ones; the method was immunoSEQ multiplex PCR. The sample comprises about 160,000 clones, roughly 80% of which are singletons, and roughly 3.6% rests with the top ten. CDR3 length: 14 amino acids. Germline V gene lookup returns CDR1 MNHEY and CDR2 SVGAGI. After removal of 5 bases from V and 10 bases from J, the junction contained 5 bases not matched to a gene. Each of the donors was a healthy bone marrow donor. The sequenced material came from PBMCs. This clonotype originated in a man aged 30-40 years in good health and CMV-seropositive. V usage is TRBV6-5 and J usage is TRBJ2-1; 13 bases are a match to TRBD2. DNA of the CDR3: TGTGCCAGCAGTCGGACTAGCGGGGGCTTCGAGCAGTTCTTC. The encoded protein is CASSRTSGGFEQFF.